The 30 T cell receptor beta chains listed next were all sequenced from one sample in a study of PD-1 blockade in mismatch repair-deficient tumors. Clones were sequenced by immunoSEQ multiplex PCR, and TCRdb holds only the in-frame ones, with some missing. Of 20,000 to 25,000 clones listed, just under 85% are singletons. The sample was peripheral blood, taken 2 weeks after starting pembrolizumab. The receptor source for this set is an adult with mismatch repair-deficient cancer.

The chain couples TRBV14 to TRBJ2-1; 7 nucleotides agree with TRBD1. CDR1 is SGHDN and CDR2 is FVKESK in the germline V gene. Germline trimming cut 1 base from V and 7 bases from J; bases unmatched to any gene: 4. This CDR3 contains 14 residues. CDR3 residues: CASSQVQGRNEQFF. In nucleotides, the CDR3 is TGTGCCAGCAGCCAAGTACAGGGGAGAAATGAGCAGTTCTTC.

Concerning this clone itself: At one end the junction does not follow the germline gene, possibly because of a read error. This chain links TRBV28 with TRBJ2-2; possibly TRBD2 for D (5 bases). Germline CDR1 MDHEN, CDR2 SYDVKM. The CDR3 extends over 15 amino acids. CDR3 in amino acids: CASTLGLLNTGELFF. The CDR3, as DNA: TGTGCCAGCACTTTAGGACTCTTGAACACCGGGGAGCTGTTTTTT.

The chain employs TRBV30 and TRBJ2-1, with TRBD2 matching over 10 bases. The CDR3 spans 15 residues. V dropped 2 bases and J dropped 3; count of bases not matched to a gene: 4. The germline CDR1 and CDR2 sequences are GTSNPN and SVGIG (reference sequence). CDR3 sequence reads: CAWSSLAGVYNEQFF. Written as DNA, the CDR3 is TGTGCCTGGAGTTCTCTAGCGGGAGTCTACAATGAGCAGTTCTTC. The full variable domain, with the rest looked up from reference TRBV30 and TRBJ2-1, is SQTIHQWPATLVQPVGSPLSLECTVEGTSNPNLYWYRQAAGRGLQLLFYSVGIGQISSEVPQNLSASRPQDRQFILSSKKLLLSDSGFYLCAWSSLAGVYNEQFFGPGTRLTVL.

This chain uses TRBV4-2 with TRBJ1-3, with a weak D call TRBD1 (5 bases). Germline assignment: CDR1 LGHNA and CDR2 YNFKEQ. V lost 0 bases to trimming and J lost 3 bases, with 12 bases between them. This CDR3 contains 16 residues. CDR3 nucleotide sequence: TGTGCCAGCAGCCAAGATCAGGGAGTTGGTGGAAACACCATATATTTT. As protein: CASSQDQGVGGNTIYF.

DNA for the CDR3: TGTGCCAGCAGCAGTAACAGGGGTTACTCCGAGCAGTACTTC. This encodes CASSSNRGYSEQYF. The gene calls are TRBV7-9 and TRBJ2-7; 7 bases fit TRBD1. V lost 5 bases to trimming and J lost 6 bases; unmatched junction nucleotides: 10. The CDR3 extends over 14 amino acids. Germline V gives CDR1 SEHNR, CDR2 FQNEAQ (reference sequence).

The chain joins TRBV4-1 to TRBJ2-1, with 9 bases identical to TRBD1. From germline, CDR1 is MGHRA and CDR2 YSYEKL. CDR3 length: 18 residues. With V trimmed by 2 bases and J by 6 bases, 14 bases remained unmatched. CDR3 sequence: CASSQKSHRDRVINEQFF. The CDR3 region has the DNA TGCGCCAGCAGCCAAAAAAGCCACCGGGACAGGGTAATCAATGAGCAGTTCTTC.

The V and J genes are TRBV5-1 and TRBJ2-7; 13 bases align to TRBD2. The ends lost 3 bases at V and 3 bases at J; junction bases unmatched: 3. CDR3 size: 15 residues. Germline V gives CDR1 SGHRS, CDR2 YFSETQ. The CDR3, as DNA: TGCGCCAGCAGCTATCGGACTAGCGGGAGCTACGAGCAGTACTTC. It translates to CASSYRTSGSYEQYF.

This chain links TRBV4-3 with TRBJ2-7; TRBD2 agrees at 11 bases. CDR3 length equals 14 residues. With 4 bases clipped from V and 3 bases from J, the junction kept 2 bases outside the gene matches. Germline V gives CDR1 LGHNA, CDR2 YSLEER. The CDR3 here is CASSPGLAGYEQYF. The CDR3 DNA sequence: TGCGCCAGCAGCCCTGGACTAGCGGGCTACGAGCAGTACTTC.

This clone is a singleton in its sample. CDR3 in DNA: TGTGCCAGCAGTTACGAGGGACCTACGAGGGGGCAGTACTTC. Translated: CASSYEGPTRGQYF. J is TRBJ2-7 and V is TRBV6-5, with D perhaps assigned TRBD1 or TRBD2 (5 bases each). Germline V lookup: CDR1 MNHEY, CDR2 SVGAGI. V dropped 2 bases and J dropped 9 bases, with 17 bases sitting between them. The CDR3 totals 14 residues.

This clone occurred a few times. The rearrangement uses TRBV9 and TRBJ2-7; D is possibly TRBD2 (6 bases). The CDR3 contains 15 residues. Germline CDR1 SGDLS, CDR2 YYNGEE. V lost 4 bases and J 5 bases, leaving 19 bases between the germline ends. The CDR3 spells CASSPGDGGIHEQYF. The DNA for the CDR3 is TGTGCCAGCAGCCCTGGGGACGGCGGGATCCACGAGCAGTACTTC.

This chain links TRBV4-3 with TRBJ2-7; D is possibly TRBD1 or TRBD2 (5 bases each). Trimming shortened V by 0 bases and J by 6 bases, and 12 bases separated the two germline ends. Per the germline V gene, CDR1 is LGHNA and CDR2 is YSLEER. This CDR3 region has 14 residues. The CDR3 region is CASSQESSRGEQYF. The CDR3 region has the DNA TGCGCCAGCAGCCAAGAGTCCTCGAGGGGCGAGCAGTACTTC.

This chain connects TRBV2 to TRBJ1-2; TRBD1 matches 9 bases. The CDR3 is made up of 15 amino acids. Germline values: CDR1 SNHLY, CDR2 FYNNEI. V was pared by 10 bases and J by 4 bases, with 13 bases of the junction left unmatched. CDR3 loop: CATPRPTGGGYGYTF. CDR3 in DNA: TGTGCCACCCCCCGGCCGACAGGGGGGGGCTATGGCTACACCTTC.

V is TRBV5-6 and J is TRBJ2-1; D is unclear. Germline CDR1 reads SGHDT; CDR2 reads YYEEEE. Trimming shortened V by 7 bases and J by 12 bases, and 14 bases separated the two germline ends. The CDR3 covers 11 residues. The DNA of the CDR3 is TGTGCCAGCGATACCCCGCGAAGGCAGTTCTTC. This translates into CASDTPRRQFF.

J is TRBJ1-5 and V is TRBV15; D uncertain. The CDR3 spans 12 residues. Trimming took 10 bases from V and 7 from J, leaving 14 bases between them. CDR1 LNHNV and CDR2 YYDKDF come from the germline V gene (reference sequence). CDR3 sequence: CANSTSPQPQHF. The CDR3 coding sequence is TGTGCCAACTCTACCTCCCCACAGCCCCAGCATTTT.

The chain links TRBV11-3 to TRBJ1-4, with 7 bases matching TRBD1. This CDR3 is built from 16 residues. With 1 base clipped from V and 6 bases from J, the junction kept 8 bases outside the gene matches. Germline loops: CDR1 SGHNT, CDR2 YENEEA. The CDR3 nucleotides are TGTGCCAGCAGCTTAGGGGGGACAGCCGCTCATGAAAAACTGTTTTTT. It encodes CASSLGGTAAHEKLFF.

The CDR3 loop reads CASTGLAGASDTQYF. The CDR3 nucleotides read TGTGCCAGCACCGGACTAGCGGGAGCTTCAGATACGCAGTATTTT. V usage is TRBV6-5 and J usage is TRBJ2-3; 13 bases agree with TRBD2. The CDR3 spans 15 residues. The germline gives CDR1 MNHEY, CDR2 SVGAGI. V lost 7 bases to trimming and J lost 4 bases; unmatched junction nucleotides: 5.

This CDR3 reads CSVGGAGNTEAFF. CDR3 bases: TGCAGCGTTGGGGGGGCTGGGAACACTGAAGCTTTCTTT. V and J are TRBV29-1 and TRBJ1-1; a weak D match, TRBD1 (6 bases). Per the germline V gene, CDR1 is SQVTM and CDR2 is ANQGSEA. The CDR3 totals 13 residues. V was clipped by 4 bases and J by 1 base, with 10 bases between them.

This chain connects TRBV5-4 to TRBJ2-3, with 9 bases identical to TRBD1. V was pared by 0 bases and J by 4 bases, with 3 bases of the junction left unmatched. The CDR3 length is 15 residues. Germline CDR1 is SGHNT and CDR2 is YYREEE (reference sequence). The CDR3, as DNA: TGTGCCAGCAGCTTGGGGACAGGGGAGGCAGATACGCAGTATTTT. It yields the protein CASSLGTGEADTQYF.

The CDR3 is CASSLGGQPNTGELFF. The DNA for the CDR3 is TGTGCCAGCAGCCTTGGGGGCCAACCGAACACCGGGGAGCTGTTTTTT. This sequence joins TRBV28 and TRBJ2-2; a possible D gene is TRBD1 (6 bases). Per the germline V gene, CDR1 is MDHEN and CDR2 is SYDVKM. The ends were cut back, 6 bases at V and 0 bases at J, with 14 bases in the middle. CDR3 length: 16 amino acids.

CDR3 region: CASSLDSNNQPQHF. As DNA, the CDR3 is TGTGCCAGCAGCCTAGACAGCAACAATCAGCCCCAGCATTTT. The V call is TRBV5-8, the J call TRBJ1-5; D may be TRBD1 (5 bases). In germline, CDR1 is SGHTS, CDR2 YDEGEE. V gave up 4 bases and J gave up 3 bases, with 11 bases separating them. The CDR3 consists of 14 residues.

The rearrangement uses TRBV6-5 and TRBJ1-1; D is uncertain. V lost 2 bases to trimming and J lost 4 bases, with 8 bases between them. CDR3 size: 13 residues. Germline lookup yields CDR1 MNHEY and CDR2 SVGAGI. CDR3 sequence: CASSYGDATEAFF. CDR3 coding DNA: TGTGCCAGCAGTTACGGGGATGCCACTGAAGCTTTCTTT.

CDR3 DNA: TGTGCCAGCAGCCCGACTAGCGGGGTCCGCACAGATACGCAGTATTTT. It yields the protein CASSPTSGVRTDTQYF. The chain recombines TRBV5-4 with TRBJ2-3, with TRBD2 matching 11 bases. V lost 4 bases, J lost 1 base, and 5 bases stayed unmatched. CDR1 and CDR2 (germline): SGHNT, YYREEE (reference sequence). CDR3 length: 16 residues.

The V and J genes are TRBV10-3 and TRBJ2-7; D unclear. The CDR3 has 17 residues. Germline values: CDR1 ENHRY, CDR2 SYGVKD. Trimming pared 0 bases from V and 2 bases from J, leaving 17 bases between. The CDR3 DNA sequence: TGTGCCATCAGTGAGTCCGTAAGCTTGTTTTCAACCTACGAGCAGTACTTC. As protein: CAISESVSLFSTYEQYF.

V is TRBV10-3 and J is TRBJ2-7; 8 nucleotides match TRBD2. Germline values: CDR1 ENHRY, CDR2 SYGVKD. Losses at the gene ends were 10 bases for V and 6 bases for J; bases not matched to a gene: 17. This CDR3 is built from 15 residues. The CDR3 DNA sequence: TGTGCCAGCAGAGCTACGGGACTAGAAGGTTTCGAGCAGTACTTC. Residues: CASRATGLEGFEQYF.

The CDR3 bases are TGTGCCAGTAGTCTAACGACAGGGGGCCTAAACACTGAAGCTTTCTTT. Translation gives CASSLTTGGLNTEAFF. V gene TRBV19 combines with J gene TRBJ1-1; 10 positions match TRBD1. Germline CDR1 and CDR2: LNHDA and SQIVND (reference sequence). There are 16 residues in the CDR3. The V gene end was trimmed by 5 bases and the J gene end by 2 bases; junction bases not matched to a gene: 8.

The chain couples TRBV4-1 to TRBJ2-7; possible D gene TRBD1, 6 bases. The CDR3 length is 15 residues. Germline-derived CDR1 and CDR2 are MGHRA and YSYEKL. The V end was cut by 3 bases, the J end by 3 bases, with 15 bases between. The CDR3 reads CASSHLQGPRYEQYF. As DNA, the CDR3 is TGCGCCAGCAGCCATTTACAGGGCCCTCGCTACGAGCAGTACTTC.

The genes are TRBV5-6 and TRBJ2-7; 7 positions match TRBD2. V trimming: 4 bases; J trimming: 6 bases; junction bases outside the gene matches: 7. This CDR3 is 13 amino acids long. CDR1 and CDR2 from the germline V gene are SGHDT and YYEEEE. The chain's CDR3 is CASSPWGGREQYF. The CDR3 region has the DNA TGTGCCAGCAGCCCTTGGGGGGGACGCGAGCAGTACTTC. Drawing the rest from reference TRBV5-6 and TRBJ2-7, the complete variable domain is DAGVTQSPTHLIKTRGQQVTLRCSPKSGHDTVSWYQQALGQGPQFIFQYYEEEERQRGNFPDRFSGHQFPNYSSELNVNALLLGDSALYLCASSPWGGREQYFGPGTRLTVT.

The chain has TRBV7-2 and TRBJ2-3, with 8 bases aligning to TRBD2. The junction had 12 bases not matched to a gene; V was cut back by 5 bases and J by 5 bases. The germline V gene encodes CDR1 SGHTA and CDR2 FQGNSA. The CDR3 loop spans 16 amino acids. The CDR3: CASSPRGAGVVDTQYF. Here the CDR3 DNA reads TGTGCCAGCAGCCCCAGGGGAGCGGGAGTAGTAGATACGCAGTATTTT.

The chain uses TRBV4-1 and TRBJ2-7; TRBD1 is a possible D gene (5 bases). The CDR3 spans 14 residues. Germline CDR1 is MGHRA and CDR2 is YSYEKL. Trimming took 1 base from V and 2 from J, leaving 9 bases between them. CDR3: CASSQGGSPYEQYF. The CDR3 region has the DNA TGCGCCAGCAGCCAAGGGGGCAGTCCCTACGAGCAGTACTTC.

A single count supports this clone. The CDR3 DNA reads TGCGCCAGCAGCCAAGTTGCGGGAGTAGAAGAGACCCAGTACTTC. It encodes CASSQVAGVEETQYF. The chain uses TRBV4-1 and TRBJ2-5; 7 bases align to TRBD2. V shed 1 base and J 3 bases; nucleotides not matched to a gene: 5. Germline CDR1 MGHRA, CDR2 YSYEKL. This CDR3 is 15 amino acids long.